The present TCR beta chain was sequenced within a study of T cells in Graves' hyperthyroidism and ophthalmopathy (dated by TCRdb to between 2018 and 2020). Study-level background: Peripheral blood samples were taken at initial diagnosis, before any treatment was given. TCR V-J signatures able to tell the groups apart were searched for in a discovery cohort of approximately 95 patients, of whom more than 40 had Graves' ophthalmopathy and some 60 had stable Graves' hyperthyroidism. Prospective prediction of ophthalmopathy was tested in an independent validation cohort consisting of about 19 hyperthyroidism patients and some 16 patients who later progressed to ophthalmopathy. The roughly 94 discovery patients were randomly split 7:3 into training and test sets. The study also compared thyroid tissue and blood T-cell repertoires from more than five Graves' hyperthyroidism patients. After sampling, hyperthyroidism patients received methimazole starting at 30 mg daily, and ophthalmopathy patients received high-dose intravenous methylprednisolone. The paper describes TCR Vbeta CDR3 sequencing of 120 to 150 peripheral blood samples, made up of around 41 ophthalmopathy patients, around 73 hyperthyroidism patients and about 17 progressor patients.

CDR1 SGHRS and CDR2 YFSETQ are derived from the germline V gene. V is pruned by 3 bases and J by 0 bases, leaving 4 bases of the junction without a gene match. CDR3 length: 15 amino acids, cysteine to phenylalanine. The read is trimmed to its CDR3 DNA, 45 bases read in frame from base 1. Stable Graves' hyperthyroidism was defined as the absence of progression to ophthalmopathy over 18 months of follow-up. Hyperthyroidism patients were newly diagnosed, had a disease duration of under 2 months, and were aged 18 to 65 years. Patients with uncontrolled infections, other autoimmune diseases, pregnancy or lactation were excluded. Diagnoses relied on clinical symptoms, serum thyroxine and TRAb, thyroid ultrasound and orbital computed tomography. Ficoll-Paque density gradient centrifugation was used to isolate PBMCs from 10 ml of fresh peripheral blood. Trizol reagent was used to extract total RNA, and RNA quality was then checked on an Agilent 2100 Bioanalyzer.

The TCR beta CDR3 regions were amplified from RNA transcripts. A first-round RT-PCR of the TCR CDR3 used the HTBI primer set with the Qiagen OneStep RT-PCR kit. The libraries were constructed in a second round of multiplex PCR and then size-selected and purified. Libraries were sequenced paired-end with 100 bp reads on an Illumina HiSeq2000. In the source study's methods: SOAPnuke was used to process the raw data, removing reads that contained adapters or uncalled bases, had a mean Phred below 15, or lacked an exact match to the constant primer or identifier. COPE v1.2.5 was used to merge the high-quality paired reads, and each unique nucleotide sequence was defined as a clonotype. Clonotypes were aligned to IMGT TRBV, TRBD and TRBJ reference segments using MiTCR v1.1. Analysis was restricted to V-J combinations with a frequency above 0.0001, which covered roughly 99% of repertoires. The TCS score was defined as the ratio of F50 (clonal expansion) to E x V (chaos), calculated using BLOSUM62-based TCRdist between CDR3 peptides within each V-J. Welch's t-statistics and random forest reduced some 510 V-J features to 10 to 15, which were used in a naive Bayes classifier (R e1071). In-frame beta chains were kept once TCRdb had trimmed the public reads at Q25 with fastp and called clones with MiXCR. Records with the same CDR3 protein are collapsed into one entry carrying the most frequent genes and DNA. TCRdb assigned the V and J calls; the authors' analysis was not used. This sample holds 600,000 or so distinct CDR3 sequences; under 20% were observed only once. Approximately 3.8% of the sample lies in the top ten.

Notes on this clonotype: Which antigen it targets is not known. No base quality values were provided; no much bigger clone lies one nucleotide off.

The paper as a whole reports these results and caveats: During validation, the model predicted progression to ophthalmopathy a median of about 6.5 months ahead of onset, with approximately 71% sensitivity and about 72% specificity. Most expanded thyroid clonotypes (frequency above 0.001) were also found in blood, which suggests that blood repertoires may mirror thyroid immune responses. No statistical method was used to set the sample size in advance, and investigators knew the group allocation. Ophthalmopathy was separated from stable hyperthyroidism by a 13 V-J signature model, with over 85% sensitivity and roughly 81% specificity obtained in cross-validation and 80%/75% obtained in testing.

Sequenced material: blood. The clonotype originates from a woman in her thirties with Graves' hyperthyroidism. The chain links TRBV5-1 with TRBJ2-7; TRBD1 lines up with 9 middle nucleotides. The nucleotides are TGCGCCAGCAGCTATGAGACAGGGGGCTCCTACGAGCAGTACTTC. This is translated as CASSYETGGSYEQYF. The entire variable domain, with the stretches around the CDR3 drawn from the reference TRBV5-1 and TRBJ2-7 proteins, is KAGVTQTPRYLIKTRGQQVTLSCSPISGHRSVSWYQQTPGQGLQFLFEYFSETQRNKGNFPGRFSGRQFSNSRSEMNVSTLELGDSALYLCASSYETGGSYEQYFGPGTRLTVT.